Shown below are 12 T cell receptor beta chains from a single sample sequenced in a study of T cells expressing NK-cell markers. TCRdb derives one entry per CDR3 protein from the 5' RACE reads, leaving out DNA. The repertoire table contains thousands of distinct CDR3 sequences. Source material: blood T cells: a sorted CD56 or NKG2C T cell subset, CD4+ or CD8+ T cells, or bulk PBMC T cells (not recorded which). These receptors were collected from a man aged 18 to 30 in good health.

The chain joins TRBV4-3 to TRBJ1-2; absent DNA, TCRdb's TRBD1 call cannot be checked. The CDR3 extends over 13 amino acids. Germline V gives CDR1 LGHNA, CDR2 YSLEER. The CDR3 sequence: CASSHTPGSGYTF.

This clonotype is identified as medium-sized from frequency. The chain couples TRBV12-3 or TRBV12-4 to TRBJ2-5; with no DNA, the TCRdb D assignment of TRBD1 cannot be verified. The CDR3 is 16 amino acids. This chain's CDR3 is CASSEPRDPRGETQYF.

The V and J genes are TRBV6-2 or TRBV6-3 and TRBJ2-3; TCRdb returns TRBD2, unconfirmable since there is no DNA. This CDR3 comprises 14 residues. CDR1 MNHEY and CDR2 SVGEGT come from the germline V gene. The CDR3 here is CASSFREGPDTQYF.

Considering frequency, this clonotype is medium-sized (0.01 to 0.1%). V usage is TRBV4-2 and J usage is TRBJ2-7; the D call from TCRdb, TRBD2, cannot be confirmed without DNA. This CDR3 region has 16 residues. Germline-derived CDR1 and CDR2 are LGHNA and YNFKEQ. The CDR3 here is CASSQEGGRGGIEQYF.

This chain joins TRBV6-4 and TRBJ2-2; TCRdb gives TRBD2 as the D gene, but with no DNA this cannot be confirmed. The CDR3 spans 15 residues. Germline V gene lookup returns CDR1 MRHNA and CDR2 SNTAGT. CDR3 in amino acids: CASSDSAGGPGELFF.

V gene TRBV7-9 combines with J gene TRBJ1-2. Germline V gene sequence: CDR1 SEHNR, CDR2 FQNEAQ (reference sequence). The CDR3 loop spans 15 amino acids. The CDR3 region is CASSRYRGTIYGYTF.

The chain uses TRBV20-1 and TRBJ1-6; the D call from TCRdb, TRBD1, cannot be confirmed without DNA. The germline CDR1 and CDR2 sequences are DFQATT and SNEGSKA (reference sequence). This CDR3 spans 15 amino acids. CDR3 amino acids: CSARDVGDSNSPLHF.

The gene calls are TRBV19 and TRBJ1-5; TCRdb designates TRBD1, a call that cannot be tested without DNA. In germline, CDR1 is LNHDA, CDR2 SQIVND (reference sequence). This CDR3 spans 14 amino acids. Here the CDR3 reads CATEVGGSRQPQHF. Variable domain in full (rest from reference TRBV19 and TRBJ1-5): DGGITQSPKYLFRKEGQNVTLSCEQNLNHDAMYWYRQDPGQGLRLIYYSQIVNDFQKGDIAEGYSVSREKKESFPLTVTSAQKNPTAFYLCATEVGGSRQPQHFGDGTRLSIL.

The chain is built from TRBV12-3 or TRBV12-4 and TRBJ2-1; the TRBD1 assignment by TCRdb is unverifiable without DNA. This CDR3 contains 11 residues. CDR3 protein: CASMGGNEQFF.

The V gene is TRBV19, the J gene TRBJ2-1; TCRdb lists TRBD2, though no DNA is available to test this call. The length of the CDR3 is 14 residues. Germline V gives CDR1 LNHDA, CDR2 SQIVND (reference sequence). The chain's CDR3 is CASPRDSKNNEQFF.

This chain joins TRBV6-4 and TRBJ1-2; TCRdb names TRBD1, which stays unverified in the absence of DNA. Germline-derived CDR1 and CDR2 are MRHNA and SNTAGT. The CDR3 extends over 15 amino acids. The CDR3 sequence is CASSDSPDGNYGYTF.

J is TRBJ2-5 and V is TRBV29-1; TCRdb indicates TRBD1, and absent DNA this call remains unverified. Germline CDR1 reads SQVTM; CDR2 reads ANQGSEA. CDR3 length: 13 residues. CDR3 loop: CSVGQGTRETQYF.